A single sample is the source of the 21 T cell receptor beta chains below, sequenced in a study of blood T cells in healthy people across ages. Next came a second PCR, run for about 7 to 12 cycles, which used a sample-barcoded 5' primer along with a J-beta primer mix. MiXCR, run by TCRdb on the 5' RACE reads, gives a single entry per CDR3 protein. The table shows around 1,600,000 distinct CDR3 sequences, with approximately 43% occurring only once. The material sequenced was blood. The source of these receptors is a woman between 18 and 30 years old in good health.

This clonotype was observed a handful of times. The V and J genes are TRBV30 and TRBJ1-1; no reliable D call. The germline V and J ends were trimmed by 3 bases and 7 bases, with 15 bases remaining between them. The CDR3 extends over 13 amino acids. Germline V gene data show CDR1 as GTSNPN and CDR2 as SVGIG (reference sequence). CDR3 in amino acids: CAWRTRGPGEAFF. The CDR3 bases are TGTGCCTGGAGGACCCGGGGTCCCGGTGAAGCTTTCTTT.

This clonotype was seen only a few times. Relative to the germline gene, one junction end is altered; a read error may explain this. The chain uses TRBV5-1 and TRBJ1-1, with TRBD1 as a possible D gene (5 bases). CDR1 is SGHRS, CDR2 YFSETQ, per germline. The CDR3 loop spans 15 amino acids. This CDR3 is CASSLAGHGNTEAFF. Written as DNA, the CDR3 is TGCGCCAGTAGCTTGGCCGGACATGGAAACACTGAAGCTTTCTTT.

CDR3 loop: CSVPRPGSSGANVLTF. The CDR3, as DNA: TGCAGCGTTCCCCGCCCAGGAAGTTCTGGGGCCAACGTCCTGACTTTC. This chain uses TRBV29-1 with TRBJ2-6, with D unresolved. Trimming pared 5 bases from V and 1 base from J, leaving 15 bases between. This CDR3 comprises 16 residues. Germline assignment: CDR1 SQVTM and CDR2 ANQGSEA. The full variable domain, its missing parts supplied by reference TRBV29-1 and TRBJ2-6, is SAVISQKPSRDICQRGTSLTIQCQVDSQVTMMFWYRQQPGQSLTLIATANQGSEATYESGFVIDKFPISRPNLTFSTLTVSNMSPEDSSIYLCSVPRPGSSGANVLTFGAGSRLTVL.

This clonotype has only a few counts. Here the CDR3 reads CASNSQGQPQHF. The CDR3 DNA sequence: TGTGCCAGCAACTCTCAAGGTCAGCCCCAGCATTTT. This chain uses TRBV12-3 or TRBV12-4 with TRBJ1-5; no clear D gene. The CDR3 extends over 12 amino acids. Trimming removed 7 bases from V and 6 bases from J, with 10 bases in between.

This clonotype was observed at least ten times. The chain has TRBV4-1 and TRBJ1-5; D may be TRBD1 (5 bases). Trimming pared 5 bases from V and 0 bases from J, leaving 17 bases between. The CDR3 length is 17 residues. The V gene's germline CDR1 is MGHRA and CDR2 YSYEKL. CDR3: CASSFGRGARSNQPQHF. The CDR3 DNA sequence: TGCGCCAGCAGCTTCGGTAGAGGGGCTCGTAGCAATCAGCCCCAGCATTTT.

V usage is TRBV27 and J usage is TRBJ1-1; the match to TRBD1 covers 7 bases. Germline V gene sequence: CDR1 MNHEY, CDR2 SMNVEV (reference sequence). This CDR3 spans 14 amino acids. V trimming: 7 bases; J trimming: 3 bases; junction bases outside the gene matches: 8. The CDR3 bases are TGTGCCAGCACCATCGACAGGGCAGACACTGAAGCTTTCTTT. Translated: CASTIDRADTEAFF.

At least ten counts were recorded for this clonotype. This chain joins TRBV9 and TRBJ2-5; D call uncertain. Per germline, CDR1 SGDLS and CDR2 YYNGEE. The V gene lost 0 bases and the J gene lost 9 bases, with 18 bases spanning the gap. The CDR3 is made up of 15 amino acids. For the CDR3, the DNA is TGTGCCAGCAGCGTAGGAGTTTTGGGGATGGGTCCCCAGTACTTC. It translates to CASSVGVLGMGPQYF.

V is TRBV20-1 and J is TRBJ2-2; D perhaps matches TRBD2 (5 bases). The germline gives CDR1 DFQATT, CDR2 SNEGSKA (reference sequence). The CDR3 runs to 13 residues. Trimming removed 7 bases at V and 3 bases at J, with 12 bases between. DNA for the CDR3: TGCAGTGTTGTAGGACTTGACACCGGGGAGCTGTTTTTT. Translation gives CSVVGLDTGELFF.

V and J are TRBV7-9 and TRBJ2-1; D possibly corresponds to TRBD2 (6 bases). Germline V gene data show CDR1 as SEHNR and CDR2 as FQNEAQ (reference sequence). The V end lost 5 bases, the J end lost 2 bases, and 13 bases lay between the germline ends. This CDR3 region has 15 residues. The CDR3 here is CASSPIGGTYNEQFF. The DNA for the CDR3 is TGTGCCAGCAGCCCGATTGGGGGGACCTACAATGAGCAGTTCTTC.

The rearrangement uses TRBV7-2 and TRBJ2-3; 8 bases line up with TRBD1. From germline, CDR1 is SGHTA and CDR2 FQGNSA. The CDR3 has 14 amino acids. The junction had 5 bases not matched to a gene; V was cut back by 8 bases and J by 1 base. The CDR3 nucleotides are TGTGCCAGCCCCGACAGGGGTCGCACAGATACGCAGTATTTT. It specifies CASPDRGRTDTQYF.

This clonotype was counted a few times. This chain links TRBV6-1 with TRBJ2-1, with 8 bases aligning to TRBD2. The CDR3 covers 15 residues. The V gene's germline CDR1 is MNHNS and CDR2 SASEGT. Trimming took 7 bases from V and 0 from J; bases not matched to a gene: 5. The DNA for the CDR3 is TGTGCCAGCATTTTAAGCGGGAGCTCCTACAATGAGCAGTTCTTC. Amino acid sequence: CASILSGSSYNEQFF.

The CDR3 sequence: CASNTGRTNEKLFF. CDR3 coding DNA: TGTGCCAGCAATACAGGGCGGACTAATGAAAAACTGTTTTTT. The chain combines TRBV12-3 or TRBV12-4 with TRBJ1-4; weak D call: TRBD1 (6 bases). Trimming cost V 7 bases and J 2 bases, with 11 bases left between them. CDR3 size: 14 residues.

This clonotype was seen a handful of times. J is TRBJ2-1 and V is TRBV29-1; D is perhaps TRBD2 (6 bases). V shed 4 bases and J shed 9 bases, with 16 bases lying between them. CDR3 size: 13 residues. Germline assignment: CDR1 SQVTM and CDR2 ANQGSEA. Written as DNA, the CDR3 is TGCAGCGTTGGTACCCGGGAGACCGGTGAGCAGTTCTTC. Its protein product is CSVGTRETGEQFF.

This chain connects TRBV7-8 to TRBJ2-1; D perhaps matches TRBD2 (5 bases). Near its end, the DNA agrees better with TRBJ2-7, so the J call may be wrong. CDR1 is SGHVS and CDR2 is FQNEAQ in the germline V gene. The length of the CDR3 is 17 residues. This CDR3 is CASSLSPAGPSYNEQYF. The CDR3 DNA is TGTGCCAGCAGCTTGTCCCCTGCGGGCCCGTCCTACAATGAGCAGTACTTC.

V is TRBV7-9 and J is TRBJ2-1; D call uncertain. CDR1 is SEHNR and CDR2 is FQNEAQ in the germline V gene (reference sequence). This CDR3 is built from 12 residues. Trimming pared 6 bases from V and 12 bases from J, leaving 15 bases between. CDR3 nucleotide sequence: TGTGCCAGCAGGTTCGTTGGAGATGGGCAGTTCTTC. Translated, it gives CASRFVGDGQFF.

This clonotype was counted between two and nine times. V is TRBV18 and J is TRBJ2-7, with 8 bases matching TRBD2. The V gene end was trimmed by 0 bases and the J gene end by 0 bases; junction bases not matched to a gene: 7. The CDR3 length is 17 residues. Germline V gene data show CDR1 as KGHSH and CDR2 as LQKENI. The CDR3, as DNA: TGTGCCAGCTCACCACCTCCTAGCGGGTACCGCTCCTACGAGCAGTACTTC. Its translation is CASSPPPSGYRSYEQYF.

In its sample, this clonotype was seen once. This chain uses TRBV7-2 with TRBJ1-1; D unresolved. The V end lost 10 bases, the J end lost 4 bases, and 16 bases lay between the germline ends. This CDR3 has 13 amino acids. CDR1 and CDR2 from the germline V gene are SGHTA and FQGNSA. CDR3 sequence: CATHPRVPTEAFF. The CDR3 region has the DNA TGTGCCACCCACCCCCGGGTTCCCACTGAAGCTTTCTTT.

The CDR3, as DNA: TGTGCCACCACCCCGGGACGCGACTCCTACGAGCAGTACTTC. It is translated as CATTPGRDSYEQYF. The V and J genes are TRBV15 and TRBJ2-7; D tentatively reads TRBD1 or TRBD2 (5 bases each). Germline lookup yields CDR1 LNHNV and CDR2 YYDKDF (reference sequence). V lost 7 bases and J 0 bases, leaving 13 bases between the germline ends. This CDR3 is 14 amino acids long.

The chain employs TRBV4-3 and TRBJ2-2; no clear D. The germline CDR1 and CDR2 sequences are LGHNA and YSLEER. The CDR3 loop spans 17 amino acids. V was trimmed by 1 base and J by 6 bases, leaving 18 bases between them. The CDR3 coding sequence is TGCGCCAGCAGCCAAGCCCGAGGTAGCTACCTCCCCGGGGAGCTGTTTTTT. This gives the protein CASSQARGSYLPGELFF.

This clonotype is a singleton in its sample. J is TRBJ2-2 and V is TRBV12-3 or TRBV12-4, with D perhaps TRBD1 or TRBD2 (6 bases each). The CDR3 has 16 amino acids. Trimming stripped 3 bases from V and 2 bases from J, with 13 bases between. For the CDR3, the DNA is TGTGCCAGCAGTTTCGATGGGGGGACAAACACCGGGGAGCTGTTTTTT. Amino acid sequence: CASSFDGGTNTGELFF.

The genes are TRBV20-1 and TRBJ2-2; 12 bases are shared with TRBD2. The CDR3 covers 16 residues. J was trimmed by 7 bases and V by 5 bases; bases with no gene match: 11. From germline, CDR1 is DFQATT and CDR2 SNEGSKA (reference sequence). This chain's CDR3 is CSALSLAGGTYGELFF. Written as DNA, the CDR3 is TGCAGTGCTTTGAGCCTAGCGGGAGGGACCTACGGGGAGCTGTTTTTT.